Listed below are T cell receptor beta chains from one sample, sequenced in a study of blood T cell repertoires in COVID-19. Profiled with immunoSEQ multiplex PCR; TCRdb holds only in-frame clones, not every one. There are 90,000 to 130,000 clones in the sample; just over 70% occur only once, and less than 2% lies in the top ten. Input material: peripheral blood. The source is a woman aged 40 to 49 with acute or convalescent COVID-19. CDR3s include the opening cysteine and the closing phenylalanine or tryptophan. The order of the fields is J gene, CDR3 length, D gene, V gene, clone size, CDR3 protein, CDR3 DNA. The D gene is left open where the match is weak. Size is omitted from some rows. Given values are once, few, many or a class for expanded clones.

>TRBJ1-5|14|TRBD1|TRBV6-5|-
CASRSRDRGGPQHF
TGTGCCAGCAGGAGCCGGGACAGGGGAGGTCCCCAGCATTTT
>TRBJ2-5|14|TRBD1|TRBV11-2|-
CASSKNRGLETQYF
TGTGCCAGCAGCAAGAACAGGGGGTTAGAGACCCAGTACTTC
>TRBJ2-2|16|-|TRBV10-3|-
CAISERQPGNTGELFF
TGTGCCATCAGTGAGAGACAGCCTGGTAACACCGGGGAGCTGTTTTTT
>TRBJ2-3|11|-|TRBV6-5|-
CASSQEDTQYF
TGTGCCAGCAGCCAAGAGGATACGCAGTATTTT
>TRBJ2-2|16|TRBD1|TRBV5-1|-
CASSLPGTGGPGELFF
TGCGCCAGCAGCTTGCCCGGGACAGGGGGCCCTGGGGAGCTGTTTTTT
>TRBJ2-1|13|TRBD2|TRBV19|-
CARGTSSPNEQFF
TGTGCCAGGGGGACTAGCTCTCCCAATGAGCAGTTCTTC
>TRBJ1-5|14|-|TRBV2|-
CASSEAQGNQPQHF
TGTGCCAGCAGTGAAGCGCAGGGAAATCAGCCCCAGCATTTT
>TRBJ2-1|12|TRBD1|TRBV2|-
CASTGTANEQFF
TGTGCCAGCACGGGGACAGCAAATGAGCAGTTCTTC
>TRBJ1-3|13|-|TRBV30|-
CAWSVGGADTIYF
TGTGCCTGGAGTGTAGGGGGGGCAGACACCATATATTTT
>TRBJ2-3|13|-|TRBV11-3|-
CASSFQGTDTQYF
TGTGCCAGCAGCTTTCAGGGGACAGATACGCAGTATTTT
>TRBJ2-5|13|TRBD2|TRBV29-1|-
CSVGLAGQETQYF
TGCAGCGTTGGGCTAGCGGGCCAAGAGACCCAGTACTTC
>TRBJ2-1|15|TRBD2|TRBV9|-
CASSNSGDPHNEQFF
TGTGCCAGCAGCAATAGCGGGGACCCTCACAATGAGCAGTTCTTC
>TRBJ2-3|14|-|TRBV11-2|few
CASTSLGSTDTQYF
TGTGCCAGCACCTCACTAGGATCCACAGATACGCAGTATTTT
>TRBJ2-6|16|-|TRBV6-4|-
CASSPGHSSGANVLTF
TGTGCCAGCAGCCCCGGACACAGCTCTGGGGCCAACGTCCTGACTTTC